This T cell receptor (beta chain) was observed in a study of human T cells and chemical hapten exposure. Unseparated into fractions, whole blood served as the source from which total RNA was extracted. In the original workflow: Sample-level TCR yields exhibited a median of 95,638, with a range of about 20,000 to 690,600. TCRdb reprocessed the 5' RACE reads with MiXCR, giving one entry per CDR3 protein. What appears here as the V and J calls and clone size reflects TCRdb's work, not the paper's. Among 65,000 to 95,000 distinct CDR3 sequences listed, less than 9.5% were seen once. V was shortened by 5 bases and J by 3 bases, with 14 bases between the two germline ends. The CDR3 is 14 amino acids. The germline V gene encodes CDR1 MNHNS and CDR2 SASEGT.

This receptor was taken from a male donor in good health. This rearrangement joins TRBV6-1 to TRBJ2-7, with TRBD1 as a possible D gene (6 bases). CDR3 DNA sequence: TGTGCCAGCAGTCCCCGAAGGGACAACTACGAGCAGTACTTC. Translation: CASSPRRDNYEQYF.